Given below is one TCR beta chain in context. Its antigen is currently unknown. This sequence may be a read error, since a much larger clone differs from it by one base. The same CDR3 is also encoded by other DNA sequences in this sample. Each of the CD4+ naive, central memory, regulatory and stem cell-like memory populations was sorted via CD45RO/CCR7/CD25/CD127/CD95/CD27. Every bit of the isolated RNA underwent reverse transcription, so sequencing read expressed TCRB transcripts. Assay used: immunoSEQ multiplex PCR; TCRdb lists only in-frame clones, some missing. The sample carries fewer than 400,000 clones, roughly 8% recorded once. This record comes from a study of beta chain features in type 1 diabetes. Notes on the study in general: A potential PCR bias toward shorter templates would be equal in patient and control samples.

The germline CDR1 and CDR2 sequences are SGHAT and FQNNGV. The CDR3 totals 13 residues. The sample was central memory CD4+ T cells from blood. The TCR was taken from a young woman in good health. The V gene is TRBV11-2, the J gene TRBJ2-5; D is perhaps TRBD1 (6 bases). The end of the DNA fits TRBJ2-7 better, so the J call may be wrong. The CDR3 loop reads CASSLVRGYEQYF. The CDR3 coding sequence is TGTGCCAGCAGCTTGGTCAGGGGCTACGAGCAGTACTTC.